This TCR beta chain originates from a study of PD-1 blockade in mismatch repair-deficient tumors. For the study at large: Patients had over ten mismatch repair-deficient cancer types and were previously treated and progressing. Points from the study as a whole: Rapid post-treatment expansion, then contraction, generally preceding radiologic response, marked tumor-resident clones.

Assay: immunoSEQ multiplex PCR; the TCRdb copy retains only in-frame clones and omits some. The top ten clones hold just over 2.5% of a sample with 80,000 to 100,000 clones, 81% of them seen once. About this clone: The target antigen is unknown.

TCRs were sequenced from a few patients responding to pembrolizumab. V was cut by 1 base and J by 0 bases, with 7 bases left in between. This CDR3 spans 15 amino acids. From germline, CDR1 is SNHLY and CDR2 FYNNEI. Material: peripheral blood, obtained 12 weeks after starting pembrolizumab. The chain employs TRBV2 and TRBJ1-5; D ambiguous. This TCR was sampled from an adult with mismatch repair-deficient cancer. The CDR3 nucleotides are TGTGCCAGCAGTGAAGGACCGGTTAGCAATCAGCCCCAGCATTTT. Its protein is CASSEGPVSNQPQHF.